This T cell receptor beta chain was profiled in a study of post-analysis software for immune sequencing data. Study results and caveats: TRBV segments more frequent in patients than in controls numbered roughly 5 and included TRBV5-6, TRBV5-1 and TRBV20-1.

As regards this clonotype: Its specificity is not known.

The TCR beta cDNA libraries carried unique molecular identifiers. TCRdb analysed the PCR reads with MiXCR anew, one entry per CDR3 protein. The profile shows about 570,000 distinct CDR3 sequences, less than 40% of them singletons. The ends were cut back, 10 bases at V and 4 bases at J, with 21 bases in the middle. CDR1 and CDR2 (germline): ENHRY, SYGVKD. The CDR3 is 15 residues long. The source of this sequence is a girl between 2 and 17 years old with multiple sclerosis. The specimen was blood. The V and J genes are TRBV10-3 and TRBJ2-3; D may be TRBD2 (6 bases). CDR3 sequence reads: CATQSGTSNSDTQYF. DNA for the CDR3: TGTGCCACTCAATCCGGGACTTCAAATTCAGATACGCAGTATTTT.